This TCR beta chain originates from a study of T cell responses to AZD1222 COVID-19 vaccine. Assay: immunoSEQ multiplex PCR; the TCRdb copy retains only in-frame clones and omits some. This table holds about 180,000 clones, about 86% found once. CDR1 is SGDLS and CDR2 is YYNGEE in the germline V gene. The CDR3 is 16 residues long. V dropped 3 bases and J dropped 0; count of bases not matched to a gene: 6. Study outcomes and limitations: Spike regions recognized by vaccine-associated CD4 TCRs spanned the protein, led by 160-218 and 743-854. Spike-specific TCRs gained breadth and depth after people received two AZD1222 doses. Seropositive status at baseline applied to only a handful of AZD1222 recipients. Repertoires were obtained only post-peak T cell response.

Concerning this clone itself: Antigen unknown.

Sequences were derived from peripheral blood, sampled 28 days after the second AZD1222 dose. The sequence derives from an adult who received the AZD1222 COVID-19 vaccine. The V gene is TRBV9, the J gene TRBJ1-3, with 7 positions matching TRBD1. CDR3 DNA: TGTGCCAGCAGCGCGCAGGGGACAGCCTCTGGAAACACCATATATTTT. It encodes CASSAQGTASGNTIYF.